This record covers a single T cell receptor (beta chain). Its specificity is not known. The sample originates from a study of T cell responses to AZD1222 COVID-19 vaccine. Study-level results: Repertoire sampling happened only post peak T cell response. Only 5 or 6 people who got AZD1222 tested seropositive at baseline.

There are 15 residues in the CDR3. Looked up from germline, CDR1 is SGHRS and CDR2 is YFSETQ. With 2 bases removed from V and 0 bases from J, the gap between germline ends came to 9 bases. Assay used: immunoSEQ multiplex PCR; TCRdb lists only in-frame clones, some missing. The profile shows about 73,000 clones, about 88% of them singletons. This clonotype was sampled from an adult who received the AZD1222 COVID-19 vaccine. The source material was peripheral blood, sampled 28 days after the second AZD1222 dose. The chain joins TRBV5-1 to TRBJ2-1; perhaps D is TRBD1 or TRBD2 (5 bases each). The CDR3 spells CASSLSGSSYNEQFF. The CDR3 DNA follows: TGCGCCAGCAGCTTATCAGGGAGCTCCTACAATGAGCAGTTCTTC. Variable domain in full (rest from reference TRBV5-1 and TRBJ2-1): KAGVTQTPRYLIKTRGQQVTLSCSPISGHRSVSWYQQTPGQGLQFLFEYFSETQRNKGNFPGRFSGRQFSNSRSEMNVSTLELGDSALYLCASSLSGSSYNEQFFGPGTRLTVL.